The 23 T cell receptor beta chains below were found in one sample sequenced in a study of blood T cell repertoires in COVID-19. Clones were sequenced by immunoSEQ multiplex PCR, and TCRdb holds only the in-frame ones, with some missing. The table lists some 300,000 clones, 85% to 90% of them singletons. Sequenced input: peripheral blood. These receptor sequences come from a woman between 45 and 60 years old with COVID-19, enrolled during active disease.

The chain combines TRBV10-3 with TRBJ2-7; maybe TRBD2 (5 bases). The V and J ends lost 4 bases and 7 bases respectively, with 11 bases between them. CDR1 and CDR2 (germline): ENHRY, SYGVKD. This CDR3 contains 12 residues. As DNA, the CDR3 is TGTGCCATCAGTGCCCACCGGAGGGAGCAGTACTTC. It encodes CAISAHRREQYF.

The rearrangement joins TRBV29-1 to TRBJ1-1; 7 bases are shared with TRBD1. This CDR3 comprises 13 residues. Losses at the gene ends were 3 bases for V and 3 bases for J; bases not matched to a gene: 4. CDR1 is SQVTM, CDR2 ANQGSEA, per germline. The CDR3 region is CSVEGQFHTEAFF. The CDR3 region has the DNA TGCAGCGTTGAGGGACAGTTCCACACTGAAGCTTTCTTT.

The genes are TRBV19 and TRBJ2-5, with D maybe TRBD1 (6 bases). Germline CDR1 reads LNHDA; CDR2 reads SQIVND (reference sequence). Trimming stripped 4 bases from V and 4 bases from J, with 13 bases between. The CDR3 consists of 14 residues. CDR3 nucleotide sequence: TGTGCCAGTAGTACGGCCAGGGGCATAGAGACCCAGTACTTC. Protein product: CASSTARGIETQYF. Supplemented by reference TRBV19 and TRBJ2-5, the full variable domain reads DGGITQSPKYLFRKEGQNVTLSCEQNLNHDAMYWYRQDPGQGLRLIYYSQIVNDFQKGDIAEGYSVSREKKESFPLTVTSAQKNPTAFYLCASSTARGIETQYFGPGTRLLVL.

This chain uses TRBV15 with TRBJ1-1; 7 bases agree with TRBD1. The trim removed 6 bases at V and 0 bases at J, leaving 7 bases unmatched. The CDR3 is 15 residues long. Germline V gene data show CDR1 as LNHNV and CDR2 as YYDKDF (reference sequence). The CDR3: CATSPLTGLNTEAFF. The CDR3, as DNA: TGTGCCACCAGTCCCTTGACAGGGCTGAACACTGAAGCTTTCTTT. Full variable domain (outside the CDR3, taken from reference TRBV15 and TRBJ1-1): DAMVIQNPRYQVTQFGKPVTLSCSQTLNHNVMYWYQQKSSQAPKLLFHYYDKDFNNEADTPDNFQSRRPNTSFCFLDIRSPGLGDTAMYLCATSPLTGLNTEAFFGQGTRLTVV.

The J gene is TRBJ2-1, the V gene TRBV5-3; 13 bases fit TRBD2. TRBV5-3 is an open reading frame, and its role is uncertain. Trimming cost V 5 bases and J 0 bases; bases outside gene matches: 11. This CDR3 region has 19 residues. As DNA, the CDR3 is TGTGCCAGAAGGGTTACCGGGACTAGCGGGGATAGCTCCTACAATGAGCAGTTCTTC. Its translation is CARRVTGTSGDSSYNEQFF.

The rearrangement links TRBV18 to TRBJ2-1; TRBD1 agrees at 9 bases. This CDR3 spans 14 amino acids. Losses at the gene ends were 6 bases for V and 5 bases for J; bases not matched to a gene: 5. The germline gives CDR1 KGHSH, CDR2 LQKENI. CDR3 residues: CASSLTGGHNEQFF. In DNA, the CDR3 is TGTGCCAGCTCCCTCACAGGGGGCCACAATGAGCAGTTCTTC.

This chain joins TRBV6-4 and TRBJ2-5, with 7 bases matching TRBD2. V lost 4 bases to trimming and J lost 4 bases; unmatched junction nucleotides: 6. The CDR3 sequence is 14 residues long. Germline CDR1 reads MRHNA; CDR2 reads SNTAGT. CDR3 sequence (DNA): TGTGCCAGCAGTGCACTAGCGAGGGCAGAGACCCAGTACTTC. Its protein product is CASSALARAETQYF.

The CDR3 spells CAWKDRDNQPQHF. For the CDR3, the DNA is TGTGCCTGGAAGGACAGGGACAATCAGCCCCAGCATTTT. The chain has TRBV30 and TRBJ1-5; 8 bases are shared with TRBD1. The germline gives CDR1 GTSNPN, CDR2 SVGIG (reference sequence). Unmatched junction bases numbered 2, after V lost 4 bases and J lost 3 bases. The CDR3 has 13 amino acids.

The chain is built from TRBV19 and TRBJ1-5; tentative D call: TRBD1 (6 bases). This CDR3 has 16 amino acids. The V end was cut by 6 bases, the J end by 4 bases, with 19 bases between. CDR1 and CDR2 from the germline V gene are LNHDA and SQIVND (reference sequence). CDR3 bases: TGTGCCAGTAGGCGCACAGGGCTTCGTTTGAATCAGCCCCAGCATTTT. This translates into CASRRTGLRLNQPQHF.

The chain is built from TRBV6-2 or TRBV6-3 and TRBJ2-7; 11 bases fit TRBD2. The V segment lost 0 bases and the J segment 2 bases; nucleotides outside the gene matches: 3. Germline values: CDR1 MNHEY, CDR2 SVGEGT. The CDR3 runs 16 residues. DNA for the CDR3: TGTGCCAGCAGTTACTCTCGACTAGCGGGAACCTACGAGCAGTACTTC. As protein: CASSYSRLAGTYEQYF.

The V and J genes are TRBV11-2 and TRBJ2-7; D may be TRBD2 (6 bases). This CDR3 has 14 amino acids. Germline values: CDR1 SGHAT, CDR2 FQNNGV. V was pared by 4 bases and J by 8 bases, with 18 bases between. The CDR3 region has the DNA TGTGCCAGCAGCTCCCTTAGCGGCCAGGCGCAGCAGTACTTC. This translates into CASSSLSGQAQQYF.

This clone was seen a single time. This chain joins TRBV5-5 and TRBJ1-5; D is ambiguous. Trimming left V 4 bases short and J 8 bases short, with 16 bases between. The germline V gene has CDR1 SGHKS and CDR2 YYEKEE (reference sequence). The CDR3 has 14 residues. The CDR3 nucleotides are TGTGCCAGCAGCACCAGTCGGGAGCGGGAGCCCCAGCATTTT. This codes for CASSTSREREPQHF.

The chain recombines TRBV14 with TRBJ2-7, with TRBD2 identical over 8 bases. V shed 2 bases, J shed 3 bases, and the junction held 3 bases outside the gene matches. Germline V CDR1 and CDR2: SGHDN, FVKESK. The CDR3 has 14 residues. The CDR3 loop is CASSQYTSGYEQYF. In nucleotides, the CDR3 is TGTGCCAGCAGCCAATATACTAGCGGCTACGAGCAGTACTTC. The whole variable domain, remainder taken from reference TRBV14 and TRBJ2-7, is EAGVTQFPSHSVIEKGQTVTLRCDPISGHDNLYWYRRVMGKEIKFLLHFVKESKQDESGMPNNRFLAERTGGTYSTLKVQPAELEDSGVYFCASSQYTSGYEQYFGPGTRLTVT.

This rearrangement joins TRBV19 to TRBJ2-7; 7 bases agree with TRBD2. Losses at the gene ends were 2 bases for V and 3 bases for J; bases not matched to a gene: 4. The CDR3 totals 14 residues. Germline V gene data show CDR1 as LNHDA and CDR2 as SQIVND (reference sequence). DNA of the CDR3: TGTGCCAGTAGTATACAGGGACTAAACTACGAGCAGTACTTC. Its protein is CASSIQGLNYEQYF.

V and J are TRBV6-2 or TRBV6-3 and TRBJ2-4; TRBD2 aligns across 8 bases. CDR3 length: 19 residues. V dropped 0 bases and J dropped 1; count of bases not matched to a gene: 11. Germline CDR1 reads MNHEY; CDR2 reads SVGEGT. The CDR3, as DNA: TGTGCCAGCAGTTACTCGATTCGGGAGGGGATCAAGGCCAAAAACATTCAGTACTTC. Its protein is CASSYSIREGIKAKNIQYF.

This chain connects TRBV15 to TRBJ2-7, with 8 positions matching TRBD1. Germline V gives CDR1 LNHNV, CDR2 YYDKDF (reference sequence). Trimming at V came to 1 base and at J to 0 bases, leaving 5 bases not matched to a gene. The CDR3 has 16 residues. CDR3 in amino acids: CATSRVSGTGSYEQYF. DNA for the CDR3: TGTGCCACCAGCAGAGTTTCCGGGACAGGCTCCTACGAGCAGTACTTC.

Only a few counts were recorded for this clone. This chain links TRBV19 with TRBJ1-5; D is ambiguous. The CDR3 covers 12 residues. The V and J ends lost 3 bases and 7 bases respectively, with 7 bases between them. Germline V CDR1 and CDR2: LNHDA, SQIVND (reference sequence). The CDR3, as DNA: TGTGCCAGTAGTATGAGAGGGCAGCCCCAGCATTTT. This gives the protein CASSMRGQPQHF.

The V gene is TRBV18, the J gene TRBJ1-5, with 9 bases fitting TRBD1. J lost 9 bases, V lost 2 bases, and 14 bases had no gene match. The CDR3 contains 17 residues. CDR1 and CDR2 (germline): KGHSH, LQKENI. The CDR3 protein is CASSPVRGQGRDGPQHF. In DNA, the CDR3 is TGTGCCAGCTCACCAGTTAGAGGACAGGGGCGCGACGGGCCCCAGCATTTT.

This chain joins TRBV29-1 and TRBJ1-1; D remains ambiguous. Germline loops: CDR1 SQVTM, CDR2 ANQGSEA. V lost 3 bases, J lost 1 base, and 9 bases lay in between. This CDR3 has 13 residues. The CDR3 is CSVESFSNTEAFF. The CDR3 region has the DNA TGCAGCGTTGAGAGCTTCTCGAACACTGAAGCTTTCTTT.

The rearrangement joins TRBV6-5 to TRBJ2-3; 10 nucleotides align to TRBD2. J was trimmed by 5 bases and V by 7 bases; bases with no gene match: 9. The CDR3 length is 15 residues. Germline CDR1 and CDR2: MNHEY and SVGAGI. CDR3 nucleotides: TGTGCCAGCACCGTACTAGCGGGAATAGAAGATACGCAGTATTTT. Its translation is CASTVLAGIEDTQYF.

The CDR3 nucleotides are TGTGCCATCAGTGAGTACGGACAGGGGAAGACCCAGTACTTC. Protein sequence: CAISEYGQGKTQYF. The chain couples TRBV10-3 to TRBJ2-5; TRBD1 aligns across 9 bases. In germline, CDR1 is ENHRY, CDR2 SYGVKD. CDR3 length: 14 amino acids. After removal of 1 base from V and 6 bases from J, the junction contained 3 bases not matched to a gene.

This clone has just a few counts. The chain recombines TRBV7-3 with TRBJ1-3; TRBD1 matches at 7 bases. The CDR3 runs to 15 residues. With 5 bases clipped from V and 0 bases from J, the junction kept 4 bases outside the gene matches. Germline lookup yields CDR1 SGHTA and CDR2 FQGTGA. The CDR3 is CASSQGTDSGNTIYF. As DNA, the CDR3 is TGTGCCAGCAGCCAGGGGACAGACTCTGGAAACACCATATATTTT.

The chain combines TRBV4-3 with TRBJ2-1, with 12 bases lining up with TRBD2. This CDR3 contains 18 residues. Germline CDR1 and CDR2: LGHNA and YSLEER. The junction had 12 bases not matched to a gene; V was cut back by 6 bases and J by 3 bases. Here the CDR3 DNA reads TGCGCCAGCAGTCTTAGTAGCCCGGGACTAGCGGGCTACAATGAGCAGTTCTTC. It specifies CASSLSSPGLAGYNEQFF.